These 27 T cell receptor beta chains were all obtained from the same sample, sequenced in a study of T cell responses to AZD1222 COVID-19 vaccine. Here immunoSEQ multiplex PCR was the method, and the copy in TCRdb shows in-frame clones only, minus some. The sample lists 110,000 to 150,000 clones; approximately 91% were seen once. Here the sequenced sample was peripheral blood, taken 28 days after the second AZD1222 dose. The receptors here all came from an adult who received the AZD1222 COVID-19 vaccine.

V and J are TRBV7-9 and TRBJ2-1; maybe TRBD2 (6 bases). V lost 6 bases to trimming and J lost 8 bases, with 20 bases between them. The CDR3 spans 15 residues. The germline V gene has CDR1 SEHNR and CDR2 FQNEAQ (reference sequence). Here the CDR3 DNA reads TGTGCCAGCAGTTTCGGTGGCGGGAAAGGCGATGAGCAGTTCTTC. Translating gives CASSFGGGKGDEQFF.

This rearrangement joins TRBV6-5 to TRBJ1-3; TRBD1 might be the D (6 bases). Germline assignment: CDR1 MNHEY and CDR2 SVGAGI. Trimming took off 6 bases at V and 2 bases at J, with 11 bases between the two ends. This CDR3 has 14 residues. Here the CDR3 reads CASSRGGAGNTIYF. The DNA of the CDR3 is TGTGCCAGCAGCCGAGGGGGGGCTGGAAACACCATATATTTT.

The sample holds a few counts of this clone. The rearrangement joins TRBV2 to TRBJ2-7; tentative D call: TRBD1 (5 bases). Germline-derived CDR1 and CDR2 are SNHLY and FYNNEI. This CDR3 has 13 amino acids. Trimming removed 8 bases from V and 3 bases from J, with 14 bases in between. Here the CDR3 reads CASAETAGYEQYF. Written as DNA, the CDR3 is TGTGCCAGCGCGGAGACAGCCGGCTACGAGCAGTACTTC.

V and J are TRBV6-1 and TRBJ1-5; D call uncertain. Germline lookup yields CDR1 MNHNS and CDR2 SASEGT. With 0 bases removed from V and 3 bases from J, the gap between germline ends came to 6 bases. The CDR3 totals 14 residues. The CDR3 region has the DNA TGTGCCAGCAGTGAAGCCGGTTACAATCAGCCCCAGCATTTT. This translates into CASSEAGYNQPQHF.

V and J are TRBV29-1 and TRBJ1-1, with D perhaps matching TRBD1 (5 bases). The CDR3 covers 14 residues. V was clipped by 7 bases and J by 1 base, with 16 bases between them. Germline V gene lookup returns CDR1 SQVTM and CDR2 ANQGSEA. The CDR3 region is CSDRQSVGNTEAFF. CDR3 in DNA: TGCAGCGACCGACAGTCAGTAGGGAACACTGAAGCTTTCTTT.

The rearrangement links TRBV6-5 to TRBJ1-2; D gene uncertain. The V gene lost 6 bases and the J gene lost 3 bases, with 17 bases spanning the gap. The CDR3 length is 15 residues. In germline, CDR1 is MNHEY, CDR2 SVGAGI. The CDR3, as DNA: TGTGCCAGCAGCCTTAAGGTTGTCGGCGACTATGGCTACACCTTC. Its translation is CASSLKVVGDYGYTF.

The chain is built from TRBV7-3 and TRBJ2-6; TRBD1 is a possible D gene (6 bases). Per the germline V gene, CDR1 is SGHTA and CDR2 is FQGTGA. The CDR3 spans 21 residues. V was shortened by 1 base and J by 2 bases, with 24 bases between the two germline ends. The CDR3 here is CASSLRRPTGWFPPGANVLTF. The CDR3 bases are TGTGCCAGCAGCTTAAGGCGCCCAACAGGGTGGTTCCCACCTGGGGCCAACGTCCTGACTTTC.

The CDR3 reads CASSLAGTGSYEQYF. Written as DNA, the CDR3 is TGTGCCAGCAGCTTAGCCGGGACAGGGTCGTACGAGCAGTACTTC. The V and J genes are TRBV11-1 and TRBJ2-7; 9 nucleotides agree with TRBD1. Losses at the gene ends were 0 bases for V and 4 bases for J; bases not matched to a gene: 4. The CDR3 sequence is 15 residues long. Germline CDR1 is SGHAT and CDR2 is FQDESV (reference sequence).

The V and J genes are TRBV6-5 and TRBJ1-5, with TRBD1 as a possible D gene (6 bases). Germline V gene sequence: CDR1 MNHEY, CDR2 SVGAGI. Trimming removed 11 bases at V and 8 bases at J, with 16 bases between. The CDR3 covers 12 residues. As DNA, the CDR3 is TGTGCCCCTCAGGGGACCCAGGAGCCCCAGCATTTT. It yields the protein CAPQGTQEPQHF.

This clone appeared a few times. V gene TRBV7-9 combines with J gene TRBJ1-1; possible D gene TRBD1, 6 bases. Germline V lookup: CDR1 SEHNR, CDR2 FQNEAQ (reference sequence). This CDR3 has 14 residues. Trimming took 5 bases from V and 6 from J, leaving 16 bases between them. For the CDR3, the DNA is TGTGCCAGCAGCCCCCAAGGGGGGGTCGCTGAAGCTTTCTTT. Protein sequence: CASSPQGGVAEAFF.

The chain employs TRBV5-8 and TRBJ2-5; possibly TRBD1 for D (6 bases). Germline V gene data show CDR1 as SGHTS and CDR2 as YDEGEE. The CDR3 totals 14 residues. The V gene lost 4 bases and the J gene lost 2 bases, with 12 bases spanning the gap. The CDR3 DNA is TGTGCCAGCAGCAACACAGGGCTACAAGAGACCCAGTACTTC. Amino acids: CASSNTGLQETQYF.

This clone was counted a single time. The V and J genes are TRBV24-1 and TRBJ2-1; 10 positions match TRBD1. Trimming took 2 bases from V and 8 from J; bases not matched to a gene: 2. CDR1 KGHDR and CDR2 SFDVKD come from the germline V gene. The length of the CDR3 is 14 residues. In nucleotides, the CDR3 is TGTGCCACCAGTGATTCGGGGACAGGGGATGAGCAGTTCTTC. Its translation is CATSDSGTGDEQFF.

The genes are TRBV4-1 and TRBJ1-2, with D maybe TRBD1 (5 bases). V was clipped by 1 base and J by 0 bases, with 12 bases between them. Germline V CDR1 and CDR2: MGHRA, YSYEKL. The CDR3 loop spans 16 amino acids. The chain's CDR3 is CASSQVKGASNYGYTF. The CDR3 DNA follows: TGCGCCAGCAGCCAAGTTAAAGGGGCCTCTAACTATGGCTACACCTTC.

The chain combines TRBV11-2 with TRBJ2-1; TRBD2 matches at 8 bases. CDR1 SGHAT and CDR2 FQNNGV come from the germline V gene. The CDR3 is 16 residues long. With V trimmed by 5 bases and J by 0 bases, 6 bases remained unmatched. The CDR3 sequence: CASSPLAAVSYNEQFF. The CDR3 DNA reads as TGTGCCAGCAGCCCACTAGCGGCAGTCTCCTACAATGAGCAGTTCTTC.

The CDR3 sequence is CASNPGGPETQYF. The CDR3 bases are TGTGCCAGCAACCCGGGGGGCCCCGAGACCCAGTACTTC. V is TRBV2 and J is TRBJ2-5; D possibly corresponds to TRBD2 (7 bases). Trimming took off 7 bases at V and 5 bases at J, with 14 bases between the two ends. From germline, CDR1 is SNHLY and CDR2 FYNNEI. The CDR3 consists of 13 residues.

The chain uses TRBV6-5 and TRBJ2-7; 9 bases agree with TRBD1. The CDR3 covers 15 residues. The V segment lost 7 bases and the J segment 3 bases; nucleotides outside the gene matches: 10. Germline lookup yields CDR1 MNHEY and CDR2 SVGAGI. The CDR3 DNA sequence: TGTGCCAGCACCCCCCCCGGGACAGGGATCTACGAGCAGTACTTC. Amino acids: CASTPPGTGIYEQYF.

The J gene is TRBJ1-2, the V gene TRBV10-3, with D uncertain. Germline V gene data show CDR1 as ENHRY and CDR2 as SYGVKD. With 4 bases removed from V and 5 bases from J, the gap between germline ends came to 8 bases. The CDR3 has 12 residues. The CDR3 nucleotides are TGTGCCATCAGTGTGGCTGGGTATGGCTACACCTTC. Protein: CAISVAGYGYTF.

V usage is TRBV6-4 and J usage is TRBJ1-1, with 8 positions matching TRBD1. CDR1 is MRHNA and CDR2 is SNTAGT in the germline V gene. The CDR3 has 14 residues. J lost 3 bases, V lost 4 bases, and 4 bases had no gene match. DNA of the CDR3: TGTGCCAGCAGTGCCATGACAGGGGACACTGAAGCTTTCTTT. The encoded protein is CASSAMTGDTEAFF.

A single count supports this clone. The V call is TRBV5-8, the J call TRBJ1-5, with a possible D match to TRBD1 (5 bases). Between the trimmed V and J ends, which lost 3 bases and 3 bases, there was a span of 10 bases. The V gene's germline CDR1 is SGHTS and CDR2 YDEGEE. The CDR3 consists of 14 residues. The CDR3 spells CASSSQAVNQPQHF. In DNA form, the CDR3 reads TGTGCCAGCAGCTCACAGGCGGTCAATCAGCCCCAGCATTTT.

The rearrangement joins TRBV5-1 to TRBJ2-1; weak D call: TRBD2 (5 bases). Trimming left V 4 bases short and J 3 bases short, with 11 bases between. Germline V gene sequence: CDR1 SGHRS, CDR2 YFSETQ. This CDR3 has 14 residues. CDR3 residues: CASSRPLDYNEQFF. CDR3 bases: TGCGCCAGCAGCCGGCCACTAGACTACAATGAGCAGTTCTTC.

The rearrangement joins TRBV5-1 to TRBJ1-1, with a tentative D call TRBD1 (6 bases). With 1 base removed from V and 1 base from J, the gap between germline ends came to 11 bases. Germline V gene sequence: CDR1 SGHRS, CDR2 YFSETQ. The CDR3 runs to 15 residues. The DNA of the CDR3 is TGCGCCAGCAGCTTGACGGCAGGGGCGAACACTGAAGCTTTCTTT. Translating gives CASSLTAGANTEAFF.

The chain recombines TRBV3-1 (or the pseudogene TRBV3-2) with TRBJ1-2; D is possibly TRBD1 (5 bases). The CDR3 loop spans 14 amino acids. V lost 6 bases, J lost 0 bases, and 11 bases lay in between. Germline lookup yields CDR1 LGHDT and CDR2 YNNKEL (reference sequence). The CDR3 spells CASSRDRTNYGYTF. Written as DNA, the CDR3 is TGTGCCAGCAGTCGGGACCGAACTAACTATGGCTACACCTTC.

The chain has TRBV4-1 and TRBJ1-1, with a possible D match to TRBD1 (6 bases). Germline CDR1 MGHRA, CDR2 YSYEKL. CDR3 length equals 15 residues. Trimming left V 2 bases short and J 3 bases short, with 13 bases between. CDR3 nucleotides: TGCGCCAGCAGCCAAACGGGGGGGGCGCACACTGAAGCTTTCTTT. It specifies CASSQTGGAHTEAFF.

In regard to this clone: This same CDR3 is encoded by further DNA sequences in the sample. V usage is TRBV9 and J usage is TRBJ1-1, with D uncertain. In germline, CDR1 is SGDLS, CDR2 YYNGEE. The CDR3 has 13 residues. V shed 0 bases and J shed 0 bases, with 3 bases lying between them. CDR3 protein: CASSVGMNTEAFF. CDR3 DNA: TGTGCCAGCAGCGTAGGTATGAACACTGAAGCTTTCTTT. Full variable domain (remainder filled in from reference TRBV9 and TRBJ1-1): DSGVTQTPKHLITATGQRVTLRCSPRSGDLSVYWYQQSLDQGLQFLIQYYNGEERAKGNILERFSAQQFPDLHSELNLSSLELGDSALYFCASSVGMNTEAFFGQGTRLTVV.

The chain is built from TRBV5-5 and TRBJ2-1, with a possible D match to TRBD2 (5 bases). This CDR3 spans 15 amino acids. Looked up from germline, CDR1 is SGHKS and CDR2 is YYEKEE (reference sequence). V lost 2 bases and J 2 bases, leaving 11 bases between the germline ends. Here the CDR3 reads CASSFRGPTYNEQFF. Written as DNA, the CDR3 is TGTGCCAGCAGCTTTCGAGGGCCAACCTACAATGAGCAGTTCTTC.

The chain uses TRBV7-9 and TRBJ2-3; 7 bases fit TRBD2. The CDR3 is made up of 13 amino acids. The germline CDR1 and CDR2 sequences are SEHNR and FQNEAQ (reference sequence). CDR3 in DNA: TGTGCTAAGACCGGGACTAACACAGATACGCAGTATTTT. Its translation: CAKTGTNTDTQYF.

The chain links TRBV19 to TRBJ2-7; the match to TRBD1 covers 8 bases. V trimming: 1 base; J trimming: 6 bases; junction bases outside the gene matches: 2. This CDR3 spans 13 amino acids. Germline lookup yields CDR1 LNHDA and CDR2 SQIVND (reference sequence). CDR3 sequence reads: CASSIGTGTEQYF. The CDR3, as DNA: TGTGCCAGTAGTATAGGGACAGGGACCGAGCAGTACTTC. Variable domain in full (rest from reference TRBV19 and TRBJ2-7): DGGITQSPKYLFRKEGQNVTLSCEQNLNHDAMYWYRQDPGQGLRLIYYSQIVNDFQKGDIAEGYSVSREKKESFPLTVTSAQKNPTAFYLCASSIGTGTEQYFGPGTRLTVT.